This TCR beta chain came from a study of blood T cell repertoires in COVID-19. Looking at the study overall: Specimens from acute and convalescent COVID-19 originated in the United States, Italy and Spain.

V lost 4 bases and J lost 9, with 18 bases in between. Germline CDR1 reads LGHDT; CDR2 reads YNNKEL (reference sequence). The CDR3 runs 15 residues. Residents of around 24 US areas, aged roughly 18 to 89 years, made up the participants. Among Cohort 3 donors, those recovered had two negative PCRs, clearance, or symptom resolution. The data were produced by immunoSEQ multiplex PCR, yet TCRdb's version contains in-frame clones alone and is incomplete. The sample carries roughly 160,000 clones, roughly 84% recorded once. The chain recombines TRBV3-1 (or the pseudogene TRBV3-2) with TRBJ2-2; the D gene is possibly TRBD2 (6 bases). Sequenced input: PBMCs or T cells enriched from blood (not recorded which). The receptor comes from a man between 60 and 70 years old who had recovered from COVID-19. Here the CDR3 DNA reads TGTGCCAGCAGCCCCCGGTCCAGAGGGAGGAGGGAGCTGTTTTTT. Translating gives CASSPRSRGRRELFF.